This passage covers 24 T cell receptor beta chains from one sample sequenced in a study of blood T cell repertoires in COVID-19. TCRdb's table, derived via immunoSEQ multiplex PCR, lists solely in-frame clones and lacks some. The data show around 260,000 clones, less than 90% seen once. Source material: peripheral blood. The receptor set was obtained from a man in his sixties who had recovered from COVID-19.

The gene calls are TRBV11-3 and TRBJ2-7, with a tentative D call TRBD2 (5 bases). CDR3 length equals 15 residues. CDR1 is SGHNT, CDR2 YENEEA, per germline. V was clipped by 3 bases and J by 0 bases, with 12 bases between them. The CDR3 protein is CASSLTGLGSYEQYF. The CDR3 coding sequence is TGTGCCAGCAGCTTGACGGGATTGGGCTCCTACGAGCAGTACTTC. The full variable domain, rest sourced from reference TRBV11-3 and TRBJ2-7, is EAGVVQSPRYKIIEKKQPVAFWCNPISGHNTLYWYLQNLGQGPELLIRYENEEAVDDSQLPKDRFSAERLKGVDSTLKIQPAELGDSAVYLCASSLTGLGSYEQYFGPGTRLTVT.

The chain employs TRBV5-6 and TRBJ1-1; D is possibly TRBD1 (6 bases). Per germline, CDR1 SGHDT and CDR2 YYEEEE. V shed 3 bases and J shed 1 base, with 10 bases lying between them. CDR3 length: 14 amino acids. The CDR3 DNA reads TGTGCCAGCAGCTGGGGACATTCGAACACTGAAGCTTTCTTT. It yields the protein CASSWGHSNTEAFF.

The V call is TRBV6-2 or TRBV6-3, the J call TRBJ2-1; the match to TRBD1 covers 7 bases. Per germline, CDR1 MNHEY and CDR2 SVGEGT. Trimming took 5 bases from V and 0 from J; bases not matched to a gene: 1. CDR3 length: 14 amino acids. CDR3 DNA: TGTGCCAGCAGTCGGGACAGCTCCTACAATGAGCAGTTCTTC. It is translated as CASSRDSSYNEQFF.

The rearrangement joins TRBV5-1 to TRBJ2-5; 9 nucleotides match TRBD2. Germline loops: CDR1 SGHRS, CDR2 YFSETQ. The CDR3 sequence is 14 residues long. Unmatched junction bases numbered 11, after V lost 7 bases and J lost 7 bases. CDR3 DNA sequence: TGCGCCAGCTGCAAGCTAGCGGGGACCGGGACCCAGTACTTC. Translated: CASCKLAGTGTQYF.

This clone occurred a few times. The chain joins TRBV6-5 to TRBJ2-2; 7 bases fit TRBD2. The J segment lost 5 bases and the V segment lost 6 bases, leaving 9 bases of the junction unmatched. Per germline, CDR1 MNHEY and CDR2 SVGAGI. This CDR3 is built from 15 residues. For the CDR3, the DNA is TGTGCCAGCAGGCAATGGGAGGGTCGGACCGGGGAGCTGTTTTTT. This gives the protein CASRQWEGRTGELFF.

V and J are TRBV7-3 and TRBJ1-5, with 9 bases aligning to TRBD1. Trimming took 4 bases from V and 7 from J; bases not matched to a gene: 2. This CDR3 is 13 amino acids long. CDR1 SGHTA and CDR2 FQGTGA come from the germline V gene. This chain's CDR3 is CASSSDRGQPQHF. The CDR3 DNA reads TGTGCCAGCAGCTCAGACAGGGGGCAGCCCCAGCATTTT. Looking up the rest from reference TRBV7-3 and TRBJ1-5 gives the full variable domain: GAGVSQTPSNKVTEKGKYVELRCDPISGHTALYWYRQSLGQGPEFLIYFQGTGAADDSGLPNDRFFAVRPEGSVSTLKIQRTERGDSAVYLCASSSDRGQPQHFGDGTRLSIL.

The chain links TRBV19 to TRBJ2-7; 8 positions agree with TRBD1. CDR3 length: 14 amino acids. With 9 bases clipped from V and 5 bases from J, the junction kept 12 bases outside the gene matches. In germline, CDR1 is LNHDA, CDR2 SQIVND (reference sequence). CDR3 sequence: CARRGQDHDNEQYF. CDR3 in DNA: TGTGCCAGGAGGGGACAGGATCACGATAACGAGCAGTACTTC.

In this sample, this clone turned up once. The CDR3 DNA is TGTGCCAGCAGCTTAGCCGGGATTCAAGAGACCCAGTACTTC. Translation gives CASSLAGIQETQYF. The rearrangement uses TRBV7-6 and TRBJ2-5, with a tentative D call TRBD2 (5 bases). CDR1 and CDR2 from the germline V gene are SGHVS and FNYEAQ. V was pared by 0 bases and J by 2 bases, with 7 bases between. This CDR3 is built from 14 residues.

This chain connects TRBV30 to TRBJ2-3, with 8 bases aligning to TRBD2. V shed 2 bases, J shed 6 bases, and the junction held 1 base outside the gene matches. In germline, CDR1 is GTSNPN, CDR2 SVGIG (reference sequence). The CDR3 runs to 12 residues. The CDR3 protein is CAWSSGGDTQYF. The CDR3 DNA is TGTGCCTGGAGTTCGGGAGGGGATACGCAGTATTTT.

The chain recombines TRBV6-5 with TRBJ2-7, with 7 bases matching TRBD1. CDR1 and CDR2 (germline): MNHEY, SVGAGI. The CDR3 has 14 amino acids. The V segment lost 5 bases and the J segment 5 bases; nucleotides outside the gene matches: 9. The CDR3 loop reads CASSIVGGVNEQYF. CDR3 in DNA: TGTGCCAGCAGTATCGTAGGGGGCGTGAACGAGCAGTACTTC.

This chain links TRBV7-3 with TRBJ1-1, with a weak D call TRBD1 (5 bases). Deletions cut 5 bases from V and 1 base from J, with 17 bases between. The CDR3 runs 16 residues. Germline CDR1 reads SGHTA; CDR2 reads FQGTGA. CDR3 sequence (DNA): TGTGCCAGCAGCCCCGTGGGGGGACGGGGGAACACTGAAGCTTTCTTT. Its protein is CASSPVGGRGNTEAFF.

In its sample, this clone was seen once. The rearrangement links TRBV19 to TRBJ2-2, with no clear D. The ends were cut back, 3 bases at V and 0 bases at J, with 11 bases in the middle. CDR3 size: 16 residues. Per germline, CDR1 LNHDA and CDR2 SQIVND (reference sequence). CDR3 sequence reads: CASSMTTYTNTGELFF. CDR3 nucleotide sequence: TGTGCCAGTAGTATGACAACCTACACGAACACCGGGGAGCTGTTTTTT.

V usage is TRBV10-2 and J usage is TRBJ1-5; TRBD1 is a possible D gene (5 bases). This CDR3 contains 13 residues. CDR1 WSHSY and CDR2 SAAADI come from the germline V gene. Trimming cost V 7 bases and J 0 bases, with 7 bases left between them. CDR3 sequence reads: CASNQGSNQPQHF. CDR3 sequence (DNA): TGCGCCAGCAACCAGGGTAGCAATCAGCCCCAGCATTTT.

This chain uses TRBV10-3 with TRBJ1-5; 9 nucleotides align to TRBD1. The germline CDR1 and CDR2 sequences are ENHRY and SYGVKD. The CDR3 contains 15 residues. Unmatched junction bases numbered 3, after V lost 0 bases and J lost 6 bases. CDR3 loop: CAISESQGAGQPQHF. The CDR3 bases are TGTGCCATCAGTGAGTCACAGGGGGCAGGTCAGCCCCAGCATTTT.

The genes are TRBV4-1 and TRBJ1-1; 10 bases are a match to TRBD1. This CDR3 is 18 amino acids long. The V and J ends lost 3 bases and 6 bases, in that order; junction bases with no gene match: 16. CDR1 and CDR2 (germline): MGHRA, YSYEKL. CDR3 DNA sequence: TGCGCCAGCAGCCAGATTAGACAGGGGGCACGGTCCATCCCTGAAGCTTTCTTT. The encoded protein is CASSQIRQGARSIPEAFF.

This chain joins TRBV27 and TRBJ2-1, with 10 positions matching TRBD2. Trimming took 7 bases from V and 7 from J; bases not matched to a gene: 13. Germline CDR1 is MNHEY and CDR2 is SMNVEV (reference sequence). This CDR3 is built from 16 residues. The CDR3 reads CASTPGIAGGRNEQFF. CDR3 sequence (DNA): TGTGCCAGCACCCCGGGGATAGCGGGGGGCAGGAATGAGCAGTTCTTC.

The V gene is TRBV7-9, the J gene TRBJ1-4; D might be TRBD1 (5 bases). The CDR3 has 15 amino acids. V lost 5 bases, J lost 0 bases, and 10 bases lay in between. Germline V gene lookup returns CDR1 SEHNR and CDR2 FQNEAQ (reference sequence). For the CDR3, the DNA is TGTGCCAGCAGCCCTCTGACAGCAACTAATGAAAAACTGTTTTTT. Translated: CASSPLTATNEKLFF.

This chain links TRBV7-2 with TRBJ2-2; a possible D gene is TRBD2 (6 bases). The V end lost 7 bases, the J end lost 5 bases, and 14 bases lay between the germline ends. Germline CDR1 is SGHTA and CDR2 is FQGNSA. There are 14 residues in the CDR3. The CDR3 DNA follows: TGTGCCAGCATTGGGGGGACGAGGACCGGGGAGCTGTTTTTT. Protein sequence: CASIGGTRTGELFF. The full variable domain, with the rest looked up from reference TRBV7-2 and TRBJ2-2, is GAGVSQSPSNKVTEKGKDVELRCDPISGHTALYWYRQSLGQGLEFLIYFQGNSAPDKSGLPSDRFSAERTGGSVSTLTIQRTQQEDSAVYLCASIGGTRTGELFFGEGSRLTVL.

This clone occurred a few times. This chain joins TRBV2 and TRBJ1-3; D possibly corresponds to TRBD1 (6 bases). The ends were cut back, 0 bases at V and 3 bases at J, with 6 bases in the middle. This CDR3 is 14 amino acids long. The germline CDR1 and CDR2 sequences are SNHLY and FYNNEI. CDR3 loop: CASSEAGGGNTIYF. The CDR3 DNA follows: TGTGCCAGCAGTGAAGCAGGGGGTGGAAACACCATATATTTT.

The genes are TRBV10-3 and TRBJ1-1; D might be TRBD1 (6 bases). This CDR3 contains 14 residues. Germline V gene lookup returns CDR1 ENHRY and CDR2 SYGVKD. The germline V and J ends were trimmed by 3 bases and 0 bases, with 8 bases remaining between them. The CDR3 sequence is CAISERQVNTEAFF. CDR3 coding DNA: TGTGCCATCAGTGAACGACAGGTGAACACTGAAGCTTTCTTT.

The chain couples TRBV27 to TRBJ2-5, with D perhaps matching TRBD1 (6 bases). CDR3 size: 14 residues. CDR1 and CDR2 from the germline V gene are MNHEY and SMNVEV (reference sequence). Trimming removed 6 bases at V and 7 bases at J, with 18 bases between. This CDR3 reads CASSLRTADGTQYF. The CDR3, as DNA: TGTGCCAGCAGCCTTCGGACAGCAGATGGGACCCAGTACTTC.

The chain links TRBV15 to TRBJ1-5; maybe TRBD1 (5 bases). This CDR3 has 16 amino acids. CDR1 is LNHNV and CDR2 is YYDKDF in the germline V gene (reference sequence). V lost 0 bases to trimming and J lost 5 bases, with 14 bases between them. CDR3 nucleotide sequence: TGTGCCACCAGCAGAGACAGTCGACAGACTGATCAGCCCCAGCATTTT. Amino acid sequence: CATSRDSRQTDQPQHF.

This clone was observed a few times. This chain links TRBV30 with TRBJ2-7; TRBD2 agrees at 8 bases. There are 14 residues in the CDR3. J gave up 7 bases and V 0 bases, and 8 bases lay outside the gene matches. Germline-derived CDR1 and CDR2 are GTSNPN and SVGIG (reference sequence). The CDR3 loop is CAWSVHSSGGEQYF. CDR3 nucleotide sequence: TGTGCCTGGAGTGTACATAGTTCGGGAGGGGAGCAGTACTTC. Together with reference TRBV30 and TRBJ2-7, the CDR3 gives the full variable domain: SQTIHQWPATLVQPVGSPLSLECTVEGTSNPNLYWYRQAAGRGLQLLFYSVGIGQISSEVPQNLSASRPQDRQFILSSKKLLLSDSGFYLCAWSVHSSGGEQYFGPGTRLTVT.

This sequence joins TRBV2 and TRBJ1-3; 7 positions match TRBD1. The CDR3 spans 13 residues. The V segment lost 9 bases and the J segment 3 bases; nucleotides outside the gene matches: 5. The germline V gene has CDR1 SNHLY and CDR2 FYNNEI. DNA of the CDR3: TGTGCCAGTTTTGACAGGGATGGAAACACCATATATTTT. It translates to CASFDRDGNTIYF.